The present entry profiles one T cell receptor beta chain with its context. As yet, its antigen is unknown. The data stem from a study of T cell repertoires in cytomegalovirus infection. The study's findings and limits: Clonotype analysis showed dominance of the ex vivo response by HLA-C-restricted CMV-specific TCR beta clonotypes.

Via MiXCR, TCRdb re-called the reads, giving one row per CDR3 protein. In the table there are 550,000 to 700,000 distinct CDR3 sequences, about 39% of which are singletons. The source of this sequence is a human donor in good health (CMV status not recorded). Some clones in this sample may be carry-over from other donors' samples. The source material was cultured PBMCs, sampled from culture after CMV antigen stimulation.

CDR3 sequence (DNA): TGTGCCAGCAGTCTCGCCAGGGTGGCCTACGAGCAGTACTTC. It translates to CASSLARVAYEQYF. The gene calls are TRBV28 and TRBJ2-7, with D perhaps matching TRBD1 (5 bases). Germline-derived CDR1 and CDR2 are MDHEN and SYDVKM. V gave up 5 bases and J gave up 2 bases, with 13 bases separating them. The CDR3 covers 14 residues. Full variable domain (rest looked up from reference TRBV28 and TRBJ2-7): DVKVTQSSRYLVKRTGEKVFLECVQDMDHENMFWYRQDPGLGLRLIYFSYDVKMKEKGDIPEGYSVSREKKERFSLILESASTNQTSMYLCASSLARVAYEQYFGPGTRLTVT.